A single T cell receptor beta chain is shown here with its context. These data originate in a study of blood T cell repertoires in COVID-19. Study summary: The United States, Italy and Spain provided the acute and convalescent COVID-19 samples. From T cells, B-cell-depleted T cells, or PBMCs came the material, which was cDNA or gDNA.

Trimming took 3 bases from V and 5 from J; bases not matched to a gene: 5. Germline CDR1 GTSNPN, CDR2 SVGIG (reference sequence). The CDR3 consists of 15 residues. In the original analysis: Amplification with reference gene primers provided the estimates of nucleated cell counts. TCRdb's copy holds only in-frame clones and misses some; the assay was immunoSEQ multiplex PCR. That table furnishes V, J and clone size, whereas the DNA furnished D and trimming. The data show 150,000 to 200,000 clones, with around 86% seen just once and roughly 7% held by the top ten. The clonotype comes from a woman aged 80 or over in a cohort sampled during active or convalescent COVID-19. Material for sequencing was peripheral blood. V is TRBV30 and J is TRBJ2-1; TRBD2 aligns across 12 bases. CDR3 in amino acids: CAWSVGLAGNNEQFF. In nucleotides, the CDR3 is TGTGCCTGGAGCGTTGGACTAGCGGGGAACAATGAGCAGTTCTTC.